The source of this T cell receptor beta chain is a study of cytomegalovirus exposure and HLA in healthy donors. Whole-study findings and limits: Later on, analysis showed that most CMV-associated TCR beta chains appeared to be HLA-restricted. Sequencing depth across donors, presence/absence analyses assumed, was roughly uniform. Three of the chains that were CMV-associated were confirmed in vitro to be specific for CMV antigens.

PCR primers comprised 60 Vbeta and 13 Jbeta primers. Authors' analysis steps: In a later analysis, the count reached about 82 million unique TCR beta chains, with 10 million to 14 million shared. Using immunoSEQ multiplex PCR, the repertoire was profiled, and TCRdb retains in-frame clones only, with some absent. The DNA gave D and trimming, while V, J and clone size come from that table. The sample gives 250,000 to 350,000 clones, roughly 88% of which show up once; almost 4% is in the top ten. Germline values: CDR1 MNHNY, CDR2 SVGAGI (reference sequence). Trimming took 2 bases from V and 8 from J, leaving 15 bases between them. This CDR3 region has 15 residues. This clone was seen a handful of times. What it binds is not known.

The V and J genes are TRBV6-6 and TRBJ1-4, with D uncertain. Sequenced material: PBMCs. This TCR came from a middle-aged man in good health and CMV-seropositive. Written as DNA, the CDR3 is TGTGCCAGCAGTTACATCCAGAACCCTAGGGAAAAACTGTTTTTT. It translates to CASSYIQNPREKLFF.